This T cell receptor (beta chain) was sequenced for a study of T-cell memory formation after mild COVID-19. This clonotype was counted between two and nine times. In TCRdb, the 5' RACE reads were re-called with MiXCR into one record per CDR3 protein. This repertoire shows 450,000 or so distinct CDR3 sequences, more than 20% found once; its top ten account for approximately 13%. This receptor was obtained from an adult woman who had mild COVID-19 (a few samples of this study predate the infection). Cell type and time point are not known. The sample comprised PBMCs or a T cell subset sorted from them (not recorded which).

CDR3 sequence (DNA): TGCGCCAGCAGCCAAACCGGGGTAGCGGGATCCTACAATGAGCAGTTCTTC. The encoded protein is CASSQTGVAGSYNEQFF. The J gene is TRBJ2-1, the V gene TRBV4-1, with 8 bases identical to TRBD2. The CDR3 consists of 17 residues. Germline assignment: CDR1 MGHRA and CDR2 YSYEKL. Trimming cost V 2 bases and J 1 base; bases outside gene matches: 7.